The TCR beta chain described here comes from a study of cytomegalovirus exposure and HLA in healthy donors. Study-level results: Most TCR sequences were seen very rarely across donors, but some public TCRs occurred in many. Through in vitro validation, a few CMV-associated chains were shown to be specific for CMV antigens.

Some clones are missing from TCRdb's copy, which holds only in-frame ones; the method was immunoSEQ multiplex PCR. The profile shows 95,000 to 120,000 clones, about 94% of them singletons. Notes on this clone: No antigen is known for it.

Germline-derived CDR1 and CDR2 are SGHKS and YYEKEE (reference sequence). Trimming cost V 0 bases and J 4 bases, with 17 bases left between them. The CDR3 length is 16 residues. The receptor's source is a woman aged 18 to 35 in good health and CMV-seronegative. The chain uses TRBV5-5 and TRBJ2-7, with a tentative D call TRBD2 (6 bases). The sequenced sample was PBMCs. CDR3 protein: CASSLVAASGTYEQYF. CDR3 in DNA: TGTGCCAGCAGCTTGGTGGCGGCCTCAGGGACTTACGAGCAGTACTTC.